This record looks at one T cell receptor beta chain sequence and its context. This clonotype was detected many times. Its specific antigen is unknown. Base qualities are not at hand, and no much larger clone is one base apart. Graves' hyperthyroidism was defined as stable when no progression to ophthalmopathy occurred over 18 months of follow-up. The hyperthyroidism patients were between 18 and 65 years old and newly diagnosed, with a disease duration of less than 2 months. Exclusion was applied to patients with uncontrolled infections, other autoimmune diseases, pregnancy or lactation. Diagnoses were based on clinical symptoms, serum thyroxine and TRAb, thyroid ultrasound and orbital computed tomography. PBMCs were separated from 7.5 to 10 ml of fresh peripheral blood using Ficoll-Paque density gradient centrifugation. Trizol reagent was used to extract total RNA, and RNA quality was then checked on an Agilent 2100 Bioanalyzer.

The TCR beta CDR3 regions were amplified from RNA transcripts. The TCR CDR3 was subjected to a first round of RT-PCR using the HTBI primer set and the Qiagen OneStep RT-PCR kit. Libraries were constructed in a second round of multiplex PCR, after which size selection and purification were performed. Paired-end sequencing of the libraries was performed with 100 bp reads on an Illumina HiSeq2000. Per the original workflow: SOAPnuke was used to process the raw data, removing reads that contained adapters or uncalled bases, had a mean Phred below 15, or lacked an exact match to the constant primer or identifier. COPE v1.2.5 was used to merge high-quality paired reads, and clonotypes were defined as unique nucleotide sequences. MiTCR v1.1 was used to align the clonotypes against IMGT TRBV, TRBD and TRBJ reference segments. The analysis was restricted to V-J combinations with a frequency above 0.0001, which together covered 99.2% of the repertoires. A TCS score was defined as the ratio between F50 (clonal expansion) and ExV (chaos), using BLOSUM62-based TCRdist between CDR3 peptides within each V-J. Welch's t-statistics and random forest reduced around 520 V-J features to roughly 13, which were used in a naive Bayes classifier (R e1071). TCRdb reprocessing: public reads trimmed at Q25 with fastp, clones called with MiXCR, in-frame beta chains kept. CDR3 protein duplicates are merged, each entry listing the most common genes and DNA. The V and J calls and clone size come from TCRdb's table, not from the authors' own analysis. Across this sample there are a few hundred thousand distinct CDR3 sequences, with about 15% seen only once. 15% to 20% of the sample belongs to the ten largest clones.

The data are from a study of T cells in Graves' hyperthyroidism and ophthalmopathy (dated 2019 in TCRdb). With respect to the entire study: Peripheral blood was sampled at the time of initial diagnosis, prior to any treatment. TCR V-J signatures able to tell the groups apart were searched for in a discovery cohort of 100 patients, of whom 43 had Graves' ophthalmopathy and 55 to 65 had stable Graves' hyperthyroidism. Whether ophthalmopathy could be predicted prospectively was tested in an independent validation cohort made up of fewer than 20 hyperthyroidism patients plus 17 patients who later progressed to ophthalmopathy. The 75 to 100 discovery patients were randomly split 7:3 into training and test sets. Thyroid tissue and blood T-cell repertoires from about six Graves' hyperthyroidism patients were also compared in the study. After sampling, hyperthyroidism patients received methimazole starting at 30 mg daily, and ophthalmopathy patients received high-dose intravenous methylprednisolone. The paper reports TCR Vbeta CDR3 sequencing of 130 to 150 peripheral blood samples: some 44 ophthalmopathy, under 80 hyperthyroidism and around 17 progressor patients.

Paper-wide results and their limitations: No statistical method was used to fix the sample size in advance, and group allocation was not hidden from the investigators. In validation, the model predicted progression to ophthalmopathy a median of about 6 months before onset, with approximately 68% sensitivity and 72.22% specificity. A 13 V-J signature model separated ophthalmopathy from stable hyperthyroidism, with around 88% sensitivity and 81.08% specificity in cross-validation and 80%/75% in testing. Most expanded thyroid clonotypes (frequency above 0.001) were also detected in blood, suggesting blood repertoires may reflect thyroid immune responses.

From the cysteine up to the phenylalanine, the CDR3 has a length of 14 residues. Kept here is only the CDR3 DNA, which spans 42 bases and is read in frame from base 1. Germline trimming amounts to 5 bases on V and 8 bases on J, with 9 as the count of junction bases outside the gene matches. As encoded in the germline V gene (reference sequence), CDR1 is LNHDA while CDR2 is SQIVND. The rearrangement joined TRBV19 to TRBJ2-1; TRBD2 fits 7 bases in the junction. Input material: blood. The TCR originated in a woman in her late teens or twenties with Graves' hyperthyroidism. This receptor has the CDR3 CASSLIAAGDEQFF. The nucleotide sequence reads as follows: TGTGCCAGTAGTTTAATAGCCGCGGGAGATGAGCAGTTCTTC.